Listed below are T cell receptor beta chains from one sample, sequenced in a study of blood T cell repertoires in COVID-19. The repertoire was sequenced with immunoSEQ multiplex PCR; TCRdb's copy has only in-frame clones and lacks some. The table records some 100,000 clones, approximately 80% of them present only once. Material: peripheral blood. All receptors derive from a man between 70 and 80 years old with acute or convalescent COVID-19. Each CDR3 is given without its conserved first and last residue. Fields, in order: CDR3 length, D gene, V gene, J gene, CDR3 protein. The D gene is left open where the match is weak.

CDR3 length: 14; D gene: TRBD1; V gene: TRBV9; J gene: TRBJ1-3; CDR3 protein: ASSVVPTGGGNTIY
CDR3 length: 14; D gene: -; V gene: TRBV7-9; J gene: TRBJ1-4; CDR3 protein: ASSLPTGATNEKLF
CDR3 length: 12; D gene: -; V gene: TRBV28; J gene: TRBJ2-3; CDR3 protein: ASTDPGATDTQY
CDR3 length: 14; D gene: TRBD1; V gene: TRBV9; J gene: TRBJ2-2; CDR3 protein: ASSVGQGSHTGELF
CDR3 length: 13; D gene: TRBD1; V gene: TRBV9; J gene: TRBJ1-1; CDR3 protein: ASSLTGDLNTEAF
CDR3 length: 13; D gene: -; V gene: TRBV28; J gene: TRBJ1-2; CDR3 protein: ASSLPGTGNYGYT
CDR3 length: 12; D gene: -; V gene: TRBV28; J gene: TRBJ1-2; CDR3 protein: ASSSGTPNYGYT
CDR3 length: 11; D gene: TRBD1; V gene: TRBV29-1; J gene: TRBJ1-2; CDR3 protein: SASLGQNYGYT
CDR3 length: 14; D gene: -; V gene: TRBV6-6; J gene: TRBJ1-2; CDR3 protein: ASSPESQRTAYGYT
CDR3 length: 14; D gene: TRBD2; V gene: TRBV10-3; J gene: TRBJ2-1; CDR3 protein: AISALAGPSLDEQF
CDR3 length: 14; D gene: TRBD2; V gene: TRBV10-3; J gene: TRBJ2-1; CDR3 protein: ATSPTSGRAPPEQF